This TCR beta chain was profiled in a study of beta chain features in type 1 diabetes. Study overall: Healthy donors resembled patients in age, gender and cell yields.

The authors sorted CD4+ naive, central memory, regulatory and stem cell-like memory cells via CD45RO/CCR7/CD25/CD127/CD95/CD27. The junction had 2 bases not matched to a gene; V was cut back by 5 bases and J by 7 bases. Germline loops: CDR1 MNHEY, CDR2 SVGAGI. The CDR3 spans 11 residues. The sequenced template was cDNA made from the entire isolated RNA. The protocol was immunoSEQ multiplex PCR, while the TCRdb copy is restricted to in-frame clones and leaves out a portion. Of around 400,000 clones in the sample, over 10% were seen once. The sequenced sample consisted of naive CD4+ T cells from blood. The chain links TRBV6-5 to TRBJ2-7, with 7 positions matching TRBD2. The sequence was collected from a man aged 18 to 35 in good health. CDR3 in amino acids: CASSTGLEQYF. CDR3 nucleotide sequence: TGTGCCAGCAGTACGGGACTAGAGCAGTACTTC.